This T cell receptor beta chain was recovered during a study of a mutant IDH1 vaccine in newly diagnosed glioma. Study-wide context: Every participant had undergone radiotherapy, temozolomide, or both before, and most underwent both. General study points: Immune responses arising from the vaccine appeared in around 93% of patients.

Comment on this clone: Its specificity is unknown.

The time point here: baseline, week 1 (first vaccination visit). The treatment: pre-vaccination baseline after standard-of-care therapy. Trimming cost V 7 bases and J 6 bases; bases outside gene matches: 7. The CDR3 loop spans 14 amino acids. Germline V lookup: CDR1 MNHEY, CDR2 SVGAGI. The assay was immunoSEQ multiplex PCR, and TCRdb's table has in-frame clones only and misses some. The data contain around 15,000 clones, 75% to 90% of them singletons. The clonotype originates from a woman in her thirties or forties with glioma. Some clones in this sample may be carry-over from other donors' samples. Sample: PBMCs, taken from a glioma patient treated with radiotherapy, temozolomide or both. The V gene is TRBV6-5, the J gene TRBJ2-1, with 9 nucleotides matching TRBD1. The CDR3 nucleotides read TGTGCCAGCAAACGGACAGGGGCCGGCAATGAGCAGTTCTTC. It codes for CASKRTGAGNEQFF.